This T cell receptor beta chain was captured in a study of shared clonotypes between healthy human individuals. Per germline, CDR1 SGHTA and CDR2 FQGNSA. The V gene end was trimmed by 5 bases and the J gene end by 3 bases; junction bases not matched to a gene: 6. The CDR3 runs to 15 residues. Libraries were prepared by immunoSEQ multiplex PCR; TCRdb keeps only in-frame clonotypes and omits some of them. This sample carries over a million clones, about 74% of them seen once, and the ten largest clones take approximately 1.5%. This clone was found a few times. This clonotype originated in a man between 18 and 29 years old in good health. This chain links TRBV7-2 with TRBJ2-7; 11 positions match TRBD1. Sequencing was carried out using memory CD4+ T cells sorted from blood. The subset denotes: CD45RA-negative fraction. CDR3 protein: CASSLTGTGGYEQYF. As DNA, the CDR3 is TGTGCCAGCAGCCTAACCGGGACAGGGGGCTACGAGCAGTACTTC.